A selection of T cell receptor beta chains follows, all from one sample in a study of T cell repertoires in aging, cancer and after chemotherapy. TCRdb independently ran MiXCR on the multiplex PCR reads; one entry per CDR3 protein. The table records 750 to 950 distinct CDR3 sequences, about 20% of them present only once. Sequencing was performed on blood. These receptors were taken from a human donor in good health. Both conserved end residues are part of each CDR3. The D gene is left open where the match is weak. The size entry is marked missing in some rows and otherwise reads once, few, many or a size class.

v_call,d_call,clone_size,cdr3_length,j_call,cdr3_nt,cdr3_aa
TRBV7-6,NA,large,15,TRBJ2-7,TGTGCCAGCAGCCCGCTCGACGGGGGGCCAACGGAGCAGTACTTC,CASSPLDGGPTEQYF
TRBV7-2,NA,medium-sized,16,TRBJ1-3,TGTGCCAGCAGCTTCACAGTGAGGTCCTCTGGAAACACCATATATTTT,CASSFTVRSSGNTIYF
TRBV28,NA,medium-sized,10,TRBJ2-1,TGTGCCAGCAGCCGGGGACAGCAGTTCTTC,CASSRGQQFF
TRBV20-1,NA,medium-sized,14,TRBJ1-6,TGCAGTGCTAGCCGCTTTGGGACGAATTCACCCCTCCACTTT,CSASRFGTNSPLHF
TRBV6-2/TRBV6-3,NA,medium-sized,13,TRBJ1-1,TGTGCCAGCAGTTACTCAGGGATGACTGAAGCTTTCTTT,CASSYSGMTEAFF
TRBV12-3/TRBV12-4,NA,NA,14,TRBJ1-1,TGTGCCAGCAGTTTAGGGACGCCGAGGACTGAAGCTTCCTTT,CASSLGTPRTEASF
TRBV7-2,NA,medium-sized,12,TRBJ2-5,TGTGCCAGCAGCTTTCCCCGAGAGACCCAGTACTTC,CASSFPRETQYF
TRBV5-6,NA,large,12,TRBJ2-1,TGTGCCAGCAGCCCCTGGAACAATGAGCAGTTCTTC,CASSPWNNEQFF
TRBV5-6,TRBD1,NA,15,TRBJ1-2,TGTGCCAGCAGTCCGGGGGGACAGGGGCACTATGGCTACACCTTC,CASSPGGQGHYGYTF
TRBV19,NA,large,17,TRBJ1-3,TGTGCCAGTACTCCCAACTCAGGGTGGTCATCCGGAAACACCATATATTTT,CASTPNSGWSSGNTIYF
TRBV4-1,NA,NA,12,TRBJ2-2,TGCGCCAGCAGCCACAACACCGGGGAGCTGTTTTTT,CASSHNTGELFF
TRBV6-5,NA,large,15,TRBJ2-7,TGTGCCAGCAGTTACTCTTCTCAGGGGTCCTACGAGCAGTACTTC,CASSYSSQGSYEQYF
TRBV27,TRBD2,large,15,TRBJ2-7,TGTGCCAGCAGTTTGAGGACTAGCGGGGCAAACGAGCAGTACTTC,CASSLRTSGANEQYF
TRBV12-3/TRBV12-4,TRBD2,large,19,TRBJ2-1,TGTGCCAGCAGTTTGGGGCGTGCGACTAGCGGGAGGACCCACAATGAGCAGTTCTTC,CASSLGRATSGRTHNEQFF
TRBV6-6,TRBD1,medium-sized,19,TRBJ1-5,TGTGCCAGCAGTAAGGGGATGGGGACAGGGGGTTATAGCAATCAGCCCCAGCATTTT,CASSKGMGTGGYSNQPQHF
TRBV6-5,TRBD1,medium-sized,15,TRBJ2-2,TGTGCCAGCAGACGAAGGGGGCCAGACACCGGGGAGCTGTTTTTT,CASRRRGPDTGELFF
TRBV6-6,NA,medium-sized,16,TRBJ2-6,TGTGCCAGCACCGAGGGTGGTGGGTCTGGGGCCAACGTCCTGACTTTC,CASTEGGGSGANVLTF
TRBV5-4,NA,large,15,TRBJ2-7,TGTGCCAGCAGCCAAGGCTGGCAGGAGACCTACGAGCAGTACTTC,CASSQGWQETYEQYF
TRBV5-4,TRBD1,NA,15,TRBJ1-2,TGTGCCAGCAGCTTGGGGGTGGACAGGGCTTATGGCTACACCTTC,CASSLGVDRAYGYTF
TRBV2,TRBD1,few,15,TRBJ1-4,TGTGCCAGCAGTGACAGGGGGACGTCTAATGAAAAACTGTTTTTT,CASSDRGTSNEKLFF
TRBV24-1,NA,large,16,TRBJ2-6,TGTGCCACCAGTACTCCTGGGAGAACTGGGGCCAACGTCCTGACTTTC,CATSTPGRTGANVLTF
TRBV5-6,NA,medium-sized,16,TRBJ1-1,TGTGCCAGCAGCTTGGTGGGGGCGTCGTTGAACACTGAAGCTTTCTTT,CASSLVGASLNTEAFF
TRBV12-3/TRBV12-4,TRBD2,large,17,TRBJ2-1,TGTGCCAGCAGTTCACAGCGGGACTATAGCTCCTACAATGAGCAGTTCTTC,CASSSQRDYSSYNEQFF
TRBV2,TRBD1,NA,15,TRBJ2-7,TGTGCCAGCAGCCCCGACAGGGGGCCCTCCTACGAGCAGTACTTC,CASSPDRGPSYEQYF
TRBV15,NA,large,16,TRBJ1-5,TGTGCCACCAGCAGAGAAAAGGCAGGGGGCAATCAGCCCCAGCATTTT,CATSREKAGGNQPQHF
TRBV6-6,NA,large,12,TRBJ1-3,TGTGCCAGCAGTTCAGCCGGAAACACCATATATTTT,CASSSAGNTIYF